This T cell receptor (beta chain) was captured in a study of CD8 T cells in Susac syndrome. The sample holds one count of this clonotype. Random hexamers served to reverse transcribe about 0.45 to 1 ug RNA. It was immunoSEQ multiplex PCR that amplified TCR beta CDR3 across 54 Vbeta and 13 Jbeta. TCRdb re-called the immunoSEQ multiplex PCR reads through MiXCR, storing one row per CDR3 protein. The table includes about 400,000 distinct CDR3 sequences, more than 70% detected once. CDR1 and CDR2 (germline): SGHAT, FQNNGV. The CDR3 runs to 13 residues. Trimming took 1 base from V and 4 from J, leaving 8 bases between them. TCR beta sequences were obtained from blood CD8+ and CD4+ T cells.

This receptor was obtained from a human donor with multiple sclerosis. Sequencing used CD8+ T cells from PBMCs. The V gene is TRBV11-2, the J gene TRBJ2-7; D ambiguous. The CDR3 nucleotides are TGTGCCAGCAGCTTAGTCGCGGAATACGAGCAGTACTTC. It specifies CASSLVAEYEQYF.